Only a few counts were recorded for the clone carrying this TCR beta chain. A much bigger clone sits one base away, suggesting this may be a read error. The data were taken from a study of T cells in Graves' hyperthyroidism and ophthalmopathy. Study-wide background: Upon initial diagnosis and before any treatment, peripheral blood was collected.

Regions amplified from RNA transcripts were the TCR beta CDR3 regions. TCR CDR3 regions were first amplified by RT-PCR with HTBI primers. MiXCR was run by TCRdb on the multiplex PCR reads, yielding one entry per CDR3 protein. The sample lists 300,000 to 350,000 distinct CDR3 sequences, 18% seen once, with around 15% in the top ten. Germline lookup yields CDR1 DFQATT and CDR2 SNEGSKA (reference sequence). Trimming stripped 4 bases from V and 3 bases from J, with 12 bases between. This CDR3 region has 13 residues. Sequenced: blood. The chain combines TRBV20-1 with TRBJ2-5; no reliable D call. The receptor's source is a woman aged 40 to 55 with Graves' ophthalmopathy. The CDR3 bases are TGCAGTGCTAAAAGTGGTCAGAAAGAGACCCAGTACTTC. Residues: CSAKSGQKETQYF.